The 6 T cell receptor beta chains presented below share a single source sample, sequenced in a study of blood T cell repertoires in COVID-19. The repertoire was sequenced with immunoSEQ multiplex PCR; TCRdb's copy has only in-frame clones and lacks some. The sample lists tens of thousands of clones; approximately 91% were seen once. Sequenced input: peripheral blood. The receptors here all came from a human donor with active COVID-19. The donor label of this sample is uncertain.

The genes are TRBV10-1 and TRBJ2-5, with 10 nucleotides matching TRBD1. With 6 bases clipped from V and 3 bases from J, the junction kept 4 bases outside the gene matches. The CDR3 loop spans 14 amino acids. Germline CDR1 reads WNHNN; CDR2 reads SYGVQD (reference sequence). The CDR3 DNA reads as TGCGCCAGCAGCGCCGGGACAGGGGAAGAGACCCAGTACTTC. Residues: CASSAGTGEETQYF.

The gene calls are TRBV29-1 and TRBJ2-3; 11 bases are a match to TRBD2. The CDR3 runs 14 residues. V trimming: 7 bases; J trimming: 6 bases; junction bases outside the gene matches: 9. CDR1 and CDR2 from the germline V gene are SQVTM and ANQGSEA. CDR3 coding DNA: TGCAGCGGACTGTTAGCGGGAGGGGGGGATACGCAGTATTTT. It translates to CSGLLAGGGDTQYF.

The rearrangement uses TRBV3-1 (or the pseudogene TRBV3-2) and TRBJ2-1; 8 positions match TRBD2. V lost 1 base and J lost 2; bases outside the gene matches: 4. The CDR3 is 16 residues long. Germline values: CDR1 LGHDT, CDR2 YNNKEL (reference sequence). The CDR3 spells CASSQVGAGAYNEQFF. CDR3 coding DNA: TGTGCCAGCAGCCAAGTCGGAGCGGGGGCCTACAATGAGCAGTTCTTC.

The gene calls are TRBV19 and TRBJ2-5, with TRBD1 identical over 7 bases. J was trimmed by 0 bases and V by 7 bases; bases with no gene match: 11. The CDR3 contains 16 residues. Per the germline V gene, CDR1 is LNHDA and CDR2 is SQIVND (reference sequence). The CDR3 nucleotides are TGTGCCAGTACCGATTGGGCAGGGGGTGACCAAGAGACCCAGTACTTC. It specifies CASTDWAGGDQETQYF.

The V and J genes are TRBV30 and TRBJ2-5; tentatively, D is TRBD1 (5 bases). The CDR3 is 13 residues long. V was trimmed by 0 bases and J by 4 bases, leaving 9 bases between them. The V gene's germline CDR1 is GTSNPN and CDR2 SVGIG (reference sequence). In DNA form, the CDR3 reads TGTGCCTGGAGTGTAGGGCAGGGAGAGACCCAGTACTTC. Its translation is CAWSVGQGETQYF. Filled out from reference TRBV30 and TRBJ2-5, the complete variable domain reads SQTIHQWPATLVQPVGSPLSLECTVEGTSNPNLYWYRQAAGRGLQLLFYSVGIGQISSEVPQNLSASRPQDRQFILSSKKLLLSDSGFYLCAWSVGQGETQYFGPGTRLLVL.

This chain joins TRBV7-2 and TRBJ1-6; 8 bases fit TRBD1. With 1 base clipped from V and 10 bases from J, the junction kept 3 bases outside the gene matches. This CDR3 is 14 amino acids long. Per the germline V gene, CDR1 is SGHTA and CDR2 is FQGNSA. In nucleotides, the CDR3 is TGTGCCAGCAGCTTAGACAGGGGGGGATCACCCCTCCACTTT. Amino acids: CASSLDRGGSPLHF.